A selection of T cell receptor beta chains follows, all from one sample in a study of a mutant IDH1 vaccine in newly diagnosed glioma. Their recognized antigens are unknown. Sequenced by immunoSEQ multiplex PCR; TCRdb stores in-frame clones only, minus some. This sample has approximately 43,000 clones, with more than 60% found just once. The sequencing used PBMCs, collected from a glioma patient whose treatment included an IDH1 peptide vaccine. These TCRs come from a woman between 35 and 50 years old with glioma. Some clones in this sample may be carry-over from other donors' samples. Each CDR3 is given with its conserved first and last residue. Each record gives: CDR3 protein, CDR3 DNA, V gene, clone size, D gene, J gene. The D gene is left open where the match is weak. Some rows have no size entry. The others give once, few or many, or a class for an expanded clone.

CDR3aa: CASSPHTSGTGNTIYF
CDR3nt: TGTGCCAGCAGCCCGCACACCTCAGGGACTGGAAACACCATATATTTT
v_gene: TRBV7-2
abundance: NA
d_gene: NA
j_gene: TRBJ1-3

CDR3aa: CSVQPTGTEQYF
CDR3nt: TGCAGCGTTCAACCCACGGGGACAGAGCAGTACTTC
v_gene: TRBV29-1
abundance: NA
d_gene: NA
j_gene: TRBJ2-7

CDR3aa: CASSSFGNTIYF
CDR3nt: TGTGCCAGCAGTTCCTTCGGAAACACCATATATTTT
v_gene: TRBV6-6
abundance: once
d_gene: NA
j_gene: TRBJ1-3

CDR3aa: CASSKGRCPF
CDR3nt: TGTGCCAGCAGCAAAGGACGGTGTCCCTTT
v_gene: TRBV21-1
abundance: NA
d_gene: NA
j_gene: TRBJ1-1

CDR3aa: CASSLNAGSLGEKLFF
CDR3nt: TGCGCCAGCAGCTTGAACGCCGGGTCCCTCGGGGAAAAACTGTTTTTT
v_gene: TRBV5-1
abundance: NA
d_gene: NA
j_gene: TRBJ1-4

CDR3aa: CASSQGGNEQFF
CDR3nt: TGTGCCAGCAGCCAAGGGGGCAATGAGCAGTTCTTC
v_gene: TRBV4-2
abundance: few
d_gene: NA
j_gene: TRBJ2-1

CDR3aa: CAWTPGQINQPQHF
CDR3nt: TGTGCCTGGACCCCGGGACAGATTAATCAGCCCCAGCATTTT
v_gene: TRBV30
abundance: few
d_gene: TRBD1
j_gene: TRBJ1-5

CDR3aa: CASSLGPGSYEQYF
CDR3nt: TGTGCCAGCAGCTTGGGGCCAGGGTCCTACGAGCAGTACTTC
v_gene: TRBV7-3
abundance: NA
d_gene: NA
j_gene: TRBJ2-7

CDR3aa: CASSITQGSQPQHF
CDR3nt: TGTGCCAGTAGTATAACTCAGGGATCTCAGCCCCAGCATTTT
v_gene: TRBV19
abundance: once
d_gene: NA
j_gene: TRBJ1-5

CDR3aa: CASSIVRDSYNEQFF
CDR3nt: TGTGCCAGTAGTATTGTAAGGGACAGTTACAATGAGCAGTTCTTC
v_gene: TRBV19
abundance: NA
d_gene: TRBD1
j_gene: TRBJ2-1

CDR3aa: CASSLTEEAYEQYF
CDR3nt: TGTGCCAGCAGCTTAACGGAGGAGGCCTACGAGCAGTACTTC
v_gene: TRBV7-9
abundance: NA
d_gene: NA
j_gene: TRBJ2-7

CDR3aa: CASSTRTGYGQPQHF
CDR3nt: TGTGCCAGCAGTACGCGGACAGGATACGGTCAGCCCCAGCATTTT
v_gene: TRBV6-5
abundance: few
d_gene: TRBD1
j_gene: TRBJ1-5

CDR3aa: CASSQQNTGELFF
CDR3nt: TGTGCCAGCAGCCAACAAAACACCGGGGAGCTGTTTTTT
v_gene: TRBV7-3
abundance: few
d_gene: NA
j_gene: TRBJ2-2

CDR3aa: CASSANPGQAYNEQFF
CDR3nt: TGCGCCAGCAGCGCAAATCCGGGACAGGCCTACAATGAGCAGTTCTTC
v_gene: TRBV5-1
abundance: NA
d_gene: TRBD1
j_gene: TRBJ2-1

CDR3aa: CASTPGEAGGYNEQFF
CDR3nt: TGTGCCAGCACCCCCGGGGAGGCGGGGGGGTACAATGAGCAGTTCTTC
v_gene: TRBV5-4
abundance: once
d_gene: TRBD2
j_gene: TRBJ2-1

CDR3aa: CASSIRTLQGRQPQHF
CDR3nt: TGTGCCAGTAGTATCCGAACCCTTCAGGGTCGACAGCCCCAGCATTTT
v_gene: TRBV19
abundance: NA
d_gene: NA
j_gene: TRBJ1-5

CDR3aa: CASSLLGSSGANVLTF
CDR3nt: TGTGCCAGCAGTTTACTCGGAAGCTCTGGGGCCAACGTCCTGACTTTC
v_gene: TRBV28
abundance: NA
d_gene: NA
j_gene: TRBJ2-6

CDR3aa: CASSLSRVRAVAGYTF
CDR3nt: TGTGCCAGCAGTTTATCTAGGGTCCGGGCAGTGGCTGGCTACACCTTC
v_gene: TRBV27
abundance: NA
d_gene: NA
j_gene: TRBJ1-2

CDR3aa: CASSLSIAVQGNVAFF
CDR3nt: TGTGCCAGCAGTTTATCTATAGCGGTACAGGGTAATGTAGCTTTCTTT
v_gene: TRBV27
abundance: NA
d_gene: NA
j_gene: TRBJ1-1

CDR3aa: CASSQVLTGANTGELFF
CDR3nt: TGCGCCAGCAGCCAAGTCCTGACAGGGGCAAACACCGGGGAGCTGTTTTTT
v_gene: TRBV4-3
abundance: NA
d_gene: TRBD1
j_gene: TRBJ2-2

CDR3aa: CACAQGGRTDTQYF
CDR3nt: TGTGCCTGTGCACAGGGGGGACGCACAGATACGCAGTATTTT
v_gene: TRBV30
abundance: NA
d_gene: TRBD1
j_gene: TRBJ2-3

CDR3aa: CASSQVSYTEAFF
CDR3nt: TGCGCCAGCAGCCAAGTGTCGTACACTGAAGCTTTCTTT
v_gene: TRBV4-3
abundance: NA
d_gene: NA
j_gene: TRBJ1-1

CDR3aa: CASSPRGGETQYF
CDR3nt: TGTGCCAGCTCACCACGTGGAGGAGAGACCCAGTACTTC
v_gene: TRBV18
abundance: NA
d_gene: NA
j_gene: TRBJ2-5

CDR3aa: CASSQTEGRNNQPQHF
CDR3nt: TGTGCCAGCAGCCAGACAGAGGGGAGAAACAATCAGCCCCAGCATTTT
v_gene: TRBV4-2
abundance: NA
d_gene: NA
j_gene: TRBJ1-5

CDR3aa: CASSLGPTNYGYTF
CDR3nt: TGTGCCAGCAGCTTAGGACCAACTAACTATGGCTACACCTTC
v_gene: TRBV7-8
abundance: NA
d_gene: NA
j_gene: TRBJ1-2

CDR3aa: CAWSVPPNRYEQYF
CDR3nt: TGTGCCTGGAGTGTCCCCCCCAATCGGTACGAGCAGTACTTC
v_gene: TRBV30
abundance: NA
d_gene: NA
j_gene: TRBJ2-7

CDR3aa: CASSINRNQPQHF
CDR3nt: TGTGCCAGTAGTATTAACAGGAACCAGCCCCAGCATTTT
v_gene: TRBV19
abundance: NA
d_gene: NA
j_gene: TRBJ1-5

CDR3aa: CASSYDRDPNQPQHF
CDR3nt: TGTGCCAGCAGTTACGACAGAGACCCCAATCAGCCCCAGCATTTT
v_gene: TRBV6-5
abundance: NA
d_gene: NA
j_gene: TRBJ1-5

CDR3aa: CASSVGTGRHEKLFF
CDR3nt: TGTGCCAGCAGCGTAGGGACAGGCAGACATGAAAAACTGTTTTTT
v_gene: TRBV9
abundance: NA
d_gene: TRBD1
j_gene: TRBJ1-4

CDR3aa: CSARSHYEQYF
CDR3nt: TGCAGTGCTAGATCACATTACGAGCAGTACTTC
v_gene: TRBV20-1
abundance: NA
d_gene: NA
j_gene: TRBJ2-7

CDR3aa: CASSLPAAYNSPLHF
CDR3nt: TGTGCCAGCAGCCTCCCCGCAGCCTATAATTCACCCCTCCACTTT
v_gene: TRBV5-4
abundance: NA
d_gene: NA
j_gene: TRBJ1-6

CDR3aa: CASSPITGSGELFF
CDR3nt: TGCGCCAGCAGCCCGATCACAGGGTCCGGGGAGCTGTTTTTT
v_gene: TRBV4-1
abundance: NA
d_gene: NA
j_gene: TRBJ2-2

CDR3aa: CASSFRTAENSPLHF
CDR3nt: TGTGCCAGCAGTTTCCGGACAGCGGAAAATTCACCCCTCCACTTT
v_gene: TRBV11-1
abundance: NA
d_gene: NA
j_gene: TRBJ1-6

CDR3aa: CASSLGLTGELFF
CDR3nt: TGTGCCAGCAGCTTGGGGCTCACCGGGGAGCTGTTTTTT
v_gene: TRBV13
abundance: NA
d_gene: NA
j_gene: TRBJ2-2

CDR3aa: CASSLGWQNYGYTF
CDR3nt: TGTGCCAGCAGCTTAGGTTGGCAAAACTATGGCTACACCTTC
v_gene: TRBV5-4
abundance: NA
d_gene: NA
j_gene: TRBJ1-2

CDR3aa: CASSVAGGPYAFATDTQYF
CDR3nt: TGTGCCAGCAGCGTAGCAGGGGGGCCCTACGCCTTTGCCACAGATACGCAGTATTTT
v_gene: TRBV9
abundance: NA
d_gene: NA
j_gene: TRBJ2-3

CDR3aa: CASSTLVEGEKGYTF
CDR3nt: TGTGCCAGCAGTACTCTGGTGGAGGGAGAAAAAGGCTACACCTTC
v_gene: TRBV6-5
abundance: once
d_gene: NA
j_gene: TRBJ1-2

CDR3aa: CASSAQDALAYEQYF
CDR3nt: TGTGCCAGCAGCGCACAGGATGCCTTGGCATACGAGCAGTACTTC
v_gene: TRBV7-2
abundance: NA
d_gene: NA
j_gene: TRBJ2-7

CDR3aa: CASRRADTQYF
CDR3nt: TGTGCCAGCAGGAGGGCAGATACGCAGTATTTT
v_gene: TRBV6-1
abundance: NA
d_gene: NA
j_gene: TRBJ2-3

CDR3aa: CASSPDRARNEQYF
CDR3nt: TGTGCCAGCAGCCCCGACAGGGCGAGAAACGAGCAGTACTTC
v_gene: TRBV14
abundance: few
d_gene: TRBD1
j_gene: TRBJ2-7

CDR3aa: CASSFGADSYEQYF
CDR3nt: TGTGCCAGCAGCTTCGGGGCGGACTCCTACGAGCAGTACTTC
v_gene: TRBV5-5
abundance: NA
d_gene: NA
j_gene: TRBJ2-7

CDR3aa: CASSSTRGSGYTF
CDR3nt: TGTGCCAGCAGCTCGACTCGGGGCTCGGGCTACACCTTC
v_gene: TRBV4-2
abundance: NA
d_gene: NA
j_gene: TRBJ1-2

CDR3aa: CASSPRDSGFYGYTF
CDR3nt: TGTGCCAGCAGCCCGCGGGACAGTGGCTTCTATGGCTACACCTTC
v_gene: TRBV7-9
abundance: NA
d_gene: TRBD1
j_gene: TRBJ1-2

CDR3aa: CASMGTLNTDTQYF
CDR3nt: TGTGCCAGCATGGGGACCTTGAACACAGATACGCAGTATTTT
v_gene: TRBV6-1
abundance: few
d_gene: NA
j_gene: TRBJ2-3

CDR3aa: CASSSPLGTEAFF
CDR3nt: TGTGCCAGCAGTTCGCCATTAGGCACTGAAGCTTTCTTT
v_gene: TRBV6-5
abundance: NA
d_gene: NA
j_gene: TRBJ1-1

CDR3aa: CASSWYETGVAKNIQYF
CDR3nt: TGCGCCAGCAGCTGGTATGAGACAGGGGTAGCCAAAAACATTCAGTACTTC
v_gene: TRBV5-1
abundance: NA
d_gene: TRBD1
j_gene: TRBJ2-4

CDR3aa: CASSLGLNQPQHF
CDR3nt: TGTGCCAGCAGCTTGGGCTTGAATCAGCCCCAGCATTTT
v_gene: TRBV7-2
abundance: NA
d_gene: NA
j_gene: TRBJ1-5

CDR3aa: CASSQAAGGHNEQFF
CDR3nt: TGTGCCAGCAGCCAAGCGGCGGGGGGGCACAATGAGCAGTTCTTC
v_gene: TRBV4-2
abundance: NA
d_gene: TRBD2
j_gene: TRBJ2-1